This record concerns one T cell receptor (beta chain) sequence. In the original processing: Quantification of nucleated cells was approximated via reference gene primer amplification. Only in-frame clones appear in the TCRdb table, and some are missing; sequencing was by immunoSEQ multiplex PCR. Clone size and the V and J calls come from that table; the DNA yielded D and trimming. The sample gives hundreds of thousands of clones, approximately 90% of which show up once; about 4.3% is in the top ten. The record originates from a study of blood T cell repertoires in COVID-19. Across the whole study: From T cells, B-cell-depleted T cells, or PBMCs came the material, which was cDNA or gDNA.

V lost 3 bases to trimming and J lost 7 bases; unmatched junction nucleotides: 2. Germline V gene lookup returns CDR1 SGHRS and CDR2 YFSETQ. CDR3 size: 15 residues. What was sequenced was peripheral blood. This clonotype was obtained from a woman aged 25 to 39 with acute or convalescent COVID-19. The chain is built from TRBV5-1 and TRBJ2-1; 15 bases align to TRBD2. The CDR3 DNA reads as TGCGCCAGCAGCTACGGGACTAGCGGGGGGAATGAGCAGTTCTTC. Protein: CASSYGTSGGNEQFF.